Listed below are T cell receptor beta chains from one sample, sequenced in a study of T cells in Graves' hyperthyroidism and ophthalmopathy. A single record per CDR3 protein comes from TCRdb applying MiXCR to the multiplex PCR reads. The table lists 470,000 or so distinct CDR3 sequences, roughly 20% of them singletons. What was sequenced was blood. The source is a young man with Graves' hyperthyroidism. CDR3s include the opening cysteine and the closing phenylalanine or tryptophan. The D gene is left open where the match is weak. Clone size is given for some rows only: seen once, a few or many times, or a class if the clone is expanded.

clone_size	j_call	v_call	d_call	cdr3_aa	cdr3_nt
-	TRBJ1-1	TRBV20-1	-	CSASGPLITRTEAFF	TGCAGTGCTAGTGGTCCGTTAATAACTCGCACTGAAGCTTTCTTT
few	TRBJ1-3	TRBV7-8	-	CASSSDRIGNTIYF	TGTGCCAGCAGCTCGGACAGAATCGGAAACACCATATATTTT
-	TRBJ2-6	TRBV6-1	-	CATQKGFGANVLTF	TGTGCCACCCAGAAGGGCTTTGGGGCCAACGTCCTGACTTTC
many	TRBJ1-5	TRBV2	-	CASSEALLVGSNQPQHF	TGTGCCAGCAGTGAAGCGCTTCTGGTCGGTAGCAATCAGCCCCAGCATTTT
many	TRBJ2-7	TRBV7-9	TRBD2	CASSLGGGPDEQYF	TGTGCCAGCAGCTTAGGGGGAGGGCCCGACGAGCAGTACTTC
-	TRBJ2-7	TRBV6-2/TRBV6-3	TRBD1	CASSYVWTGRGEQYF	TGTGCCAGCAGTTACGTCTGGACAGGTCGTGGCGAGCAGTACTTC
-	TRBJ1-2	TRBV7-9	TRBD1	CASVVGQGYYGYTF	TGTGCCAGCGTTGTTGGACAGGGGTACTATGGCTACACCTTC
many	TRBJ1-5	TRBV27	TRBD1	CASSSAGGRGNQPQHF	TGTGCCAGCAGTTCCGCAGGGGGCCGGGGCAATCAGCCCCAGCATTTT
-	TRBJ1-2	TRBV18	-	CASSPPGHSNYGYTF	TGTGCCAGCTCACCACCTGGACATTCAAACTATGGCTACACCTTC
-	TRBJ2-7	TRBV7-9	-	CASSFTRDEQYF	TGTGCCAGCAGCTTCACCAGGGACGAGCAGTACTTC
-	TRBJ1-2	TRBV12-3/TRBV12-4	-	CASSFQTGGYTF	TGTGCCAGCAGTTTTCAGACGGGGGGCTACACCTTC
many	TRBJ1-5	TRBV7-9	TRBD1	CASSSGRGGPQPQHF	TGTGCCAGCAGCTCGGGCAGGGGGGGCCCTCAGCCCCAGCATTTT
many	TRBJ1-2	TRBV9	-	CASSLAPGTINYGYTF	TGTGCCAGCAGCTTAGCCCCCGGGACCATTAACTATGGCTACACCTTC
many	TRBJ2-5	TRBV24-1	-	CATSDEYQETQYF	TGTGCCACCAGTGATGAGTACCAAGAGACCCAGTACTTC
few	TRBJ1-6	TRBV6-1	TRBD1	CASSRQGDNSPLHF	TGTGCCAGCTCTCGACAGGGGGATAATTCACCCCTCCACTTT
few	TRBJ2-2	TRBV19	-	CASSITGKNTGELFF	TGTGCCAGTAGTATAACAGGGAAAAACACCGGGGAGCTGTTTTTT
-	TRBJ1-2	TRBV12-3/TRBV12-4	-	CASSLRTLYGYTF	TGTGCCAGCAGTTTGCGGACACTCTATGGCTACACCTTC
-	TRBJ1-2	TRBV12-3/TRBV12-4	-	CASRLEPANYGYTF	TGTGCCAGCAGACTAGAACCAGCTAACTATGGCTACACCTTC
-	TRBJ2-3	TRBV13	-	CASSPPGGGPAYF	TGTGCCAGCAGCCCCCCCGGAGGTGGGCCAGCGTATTTT
many	TRBJ1-1	TRBV6-5	-	CASINQDGSTEAFF	TGTGCCAGCATCAACCAGGATGGGAGCACTGAAGCTTTCTTT
many	TRBJ1-2	TRBV2	TRBD1	CASSWGQGNGYTF	TGTGCCAGCAGTTGGGGACAGGGGAATGGCTACACCTTC
-	TRBJ1-3	TRBV9	-	CASSPLGWWYGNTIYF	TGTGCCAGCAGCCCCCTCGGCTGGTGGTACGGAAACACCATATATTTT